This TCR beta chain was sequenced for a study of neurological immune-mediated disorders. Study findings and constraints: In HTLV-1-associated myelopathy, TCR clonal expansion was greatest, and in multiple sclerosis it was least, below healthy controls.

The cDNA was synthesized by 5'RACE incorporating 10-nucleotide random UMIs. A single run covered 15-18 subjects with over 200 million TCR-beta sequences. Each CDR3 protein is one row after TCRdb ran MiXCR on the 5' RACE reads. Of some 49,000 distinct CDR3 sequences in the sample, 8% to 10% were seen once. The CDR3 consists of 15 residues. In germline, CDR1 is ENHRY, CDR2 SYGVKD. Time point described: longitudinal time-point 1 (baseline). It was from 2 million PBMCs stored at -80 C that the unsorted libraries were obtained. A note on this clonotype: Its antigen is still unknown.

The receptor was isolated from a woman between 35 and 50 years old in good health. Sequencing input: PBMCs. The V call is TRBV10-3, the J call TRBJ2-5; 10 bases are a match to TRBD1. The J call may be in error: the DNA end matches TRBJ2-7 better. The CDR3 loop is CAISDSGQGFYEQYF. CDR3 in DNA: TGTGCCATCAGTGATTCGGGACAGGGGTTTTACGAGCAGTACTTC.